A single sample is the source of the 20 T cell receptor beta chains below, sequenced in a study of blood T cells in healthy people across ages. A second about 7 to 12 cycle PCR used barcoded and J-beta primers. TCRdb fed the 5' RACE reads into MiXCR, producing one record per CDR3 protein. The sample lists 1.5 million to 2 million distinct CDR3 sequences, around half occurring once. The material sequenced was blood. These receptors were collected from a woman aged 40 to 50 in good health.

V and J are TRBV12-3 or TRBV12-4 and TRBJ1-6, with no clear D. The CDR3 covers 15 residues. V was clipped by 5 bases and J by 4 bases, with 12 bases between them. DNA of the CDR3: TGTGCCAGCAGTACCCGGACGGGTTATAATTCACCCCTCCACTTT. The encoded protein is CASSTRTGYNSPLHF.

In this sample, this clonotype turned up a few times. This chain connects TRBV7-2 to TRBJ1-2; TRBD1 aligns across 10 bases. In germline, CDR1 is SGHTA, CDR2 FQGNSA. This CDR3 region has 15 residues. The V and J ends lost 5 bases and 8 bases, in that order; junction bases with no gene match: 11. The CDR3 DNA is TGTGCCAGCAGCGCCCCCGGGACAGGGGCAGGGGGCTACACCTTC. Protein: CASSAPGTGAGGYTF.

There are a few counts of this clonotype. The chain combines TRBV28 with TRBJ2-3; 7 positions match TRBD2. Germline lookup yields CDR1 MDHEN and CDR2 SYDVKM. Unmatched junction bases numbered 10, after V lost 10 bases and J lost 3 bases. This CDR3 contains 14 residues. CDR3 sequence: CATTTSGGTDTQYF. The CDR3 region has the DNA TGTGCCACCACCACGTCCGGGGGGACAGATACGCAGTATTTT.

This sequence joins TRBV10-3 and TRBJ2-5; 7 nucleotides match TRBD2. Germline trimming cut 2 bases from V and 5 bases from J; bases unmatched to any gene: 14. The CDR3 runs to 17 residues. Germline V gene lookup returns CDR1 ENHRY and CDR2 SYGVKD. In nucleotides, the CDR3 is TGTGCCATCAGTGAGCCCACCCGGGACTACTTACTTGAGACCCAGTACTTC. Translating gives CAISEPTRDYLLETQYF.

This rearrangement joins TRBV12-3 or TRBV12-4 to TRBJ1-1; tentatively, D is TRBD1 (5 bases). CDR3 length: 12 amino acids. V lost 7 bases and J 7 bases, leaving 13 bases between the germline ends. This CDR3 reads CASIGARGEAFF. DNA of the CDR3: TGTGCCAGCATCGGGGCGAGGGGTGAAGCTTTCTTT.

The chain has TRBV25-1 and TRBJ1-2; D is possibly TRBD1 (6 bases). Germline values: CDR1 MGHDK, CDR2 SYGVNS. This CDR3 region has 13 residues. Between the trimmed V and J ends, which lost 3 bases and 8 bases, there was a span of 13 bases. CDR3 loop: CASSEMGASGYTF. CDR3 sequence (DNA): TGTGCCAGCAGTGAGATGGGGGCCTCAGGCTACACCTTC.

This chain connects TRBV9 to TRBJ2-3; 10 bases match TRBD2. The ends lost 0 bases at V and 1 base at J; junction bases unmatched: 2. Germline values: CDR1 SGDLS, CDR2 YYNGEE. The CDR3 loop spans 16 amino acids. CDR3 region: CASSVETSGGTDTQYF. DNA for the CDR3: TGTGCCAGCAGCGTAGAAACTAGCGGGGGCACAGATACGCAGTATTTT.

This chain connects TRBV20-1 to TRBJ2-3, with D possibly matching TRBD2 (6 bases). This CDR3 comprises 14 residues. V was shortened by 1 base and J by 4 bases, with 12 bases between the two germline ends. CDR1 and CDR2 from the germline V gene are DFQATT and SNEGSKA (reference sequence). In DNA, the CDR3 is TGCAGTGCTAGAGGACTAGAGTATGCAGATACGCAGTATTTT. This encodes CSARGLEYADTQYF.

The chain combines TRBV12-3 or TRBV12-4 with TRBJ1-2; unclear D gene. The CDR3 contains 14 residues. V was trimmed by 5 bases and J by 6 bases, leaving 16 bases between them. The CDR3: CASSPPRDRHGYTF. CDR3 bases: TGTGCCAGCAGTCCCCCACGGGATCGTCATGGCTACACCTTC.

This clonotype has more than one count but fewer than ten. This chain links TRBV5-5 with TRBJ1-5; D ambiguous. Germline CDR1 is SGHKS and CDR2 is YYEKEE (reference sequence). Trimming took 3 bases from V and 2 from J, leaving 9 bases between them. The CDR3 totals 14 residues. CDR3 bases: TGTGCCAGCAGCTCTCAGAGTGGCAATCAGCCCCAGCATTTT. Protein product: CASSSQSGNQPQHF.

In this sample, this clonotype turned up a few times. This chain uses TRBV6-6 with TRBJ2-1; no firm D call. This CDR3 region has 16 residues. Trimming removed 4 bases from V and 9 bases from J, with 22 bases in between. Germline CDR1 reads MNHNY; CDR2 reads SVGAGI (reference sequence). CDR3 region: CASSSTFRSVGIEQFF. The DNA of the CDR3 is TGTGCCAGCAGTTCCACCTTCCGATCAGTAGGTATTGAGCAGTTCTTC.

This clonotype was seen once. The chain uses TRBV5-1 and TRBJ1-1; D unresolved. The CDR3 loop spans 16 amino acids. Trimming stripped 1 base from V and 4 bases from J, with 17 bases between. Germline values: CDR1 SGHRS, CDR2 YFSETQ. The CDR3 region is CASSLSLRAFSTEAFF. CDR3 DNA: TGCGCCAGCAGCTTGTCCTTACGAGCGTTCAGCACTGAAGCTTTCTTT.

This clonotype was seen only a few times. The chain couples TRBV15 to TRBJ2-5; 7 bases map to TRBD1. The trim removed 0 bases at V and 2 bases at J, leaving 3 bases unmatched. CDR1 LNHNV and CDR2 YYDKDF come from the germline V gene (reference sequence). The CDR3 covers 15 residues. The CDR3 bases are TGTGCCACCAGCAGAGATTTCAGGGGGCAAGAGACCCAGTACTTC. Translating it yields CATSRDFRGQETQYF.

V gene TRBV6-2 or TRBV6-3 combines with J gene TRBJ2-3; TRBD2 matches at 10 bases. Trimming took 0 bases from V and 7 from J; bases not matched to a gene: 4. The germline gives CDR1 MNHEY, CDR2 SVGEGT. The CDR3 extends over 15 amino acids. The CDR3 here is CASSYSTAGGNTQYF. The DNA for the CDR3 is TGTGCCAGCAGTTACTCGACAGCGGGGGGGAATACGCAGTATTTT.

The chain is built from TRBV14 and TRBJ1-2; 10 bases line up with TRBD1. The CDR3 is 13 amino acids. Trimming cost V 4 bases and J 7 bases; bases outside gene matches: 3. Germline CDR1 is SGHDN and CDR2 is FVKESK. The CDR3 sequence: CASSPWDRGGYTF. As DNA, the CDR3 is TGTGCCAGCAGCCCCTGGGACAGGGGTGGCTACACCTTC.

The chain combines TRBV20-1 with TRBJ2-1, with D unresolved. The CDR3 covers 14 residues. The germline CDR1 and CDR2 sequences are DFQATT and SNEGSKA (reference sequence). V was cut by 3 bases and J by 0 bases, with 9 bases left in between. CDR3 coding DNA: TGCAGTGCTAGTGCGCCGAGCTCCTACAATGAGCAGTTCTTC. Translated: CSASAPSSYNEQFF.

The genes are TRBV14 and TRBJ2-1; unclear D gene. Germline CDR1 reads SGHDN; CDR2 reads FVKESK. The V end was cut by 2 bases, the J end by 4 bases, with 9 bases between. The CDR3 is made up of 14 amino acids. The CDR3, as DNA: TGTGCCAGCAGCCAAAGCTTGGATTACAATGAGCAGTTCTTC. Amino acids: CASSQSLDYNEQFF.

The CDR3 loop is CASSPQGGRADTQYF. The CDR3 nucleotides are TGCGCCAGCAGCCCCCAAGGGGGGCGGGCAGATACGCAGTATTTT. V usage is TRBV4-3 and J usage is TRBJ2-3, with D tentatively TRBD1 or TRBD2 (6 bases each). This CDR3 contains 15 residues. Looked up from germline, CDR1 is LGHNA and CDR2 is YSLEER. Trimming cost V 4 bases and J 4 bases, with 15 bases left between them.

This clonotype showed up just once. J is TRBJ2-7 and V is TRBV11-2, with D perhaps being TRBD1 or TRBD2 (5 bases each). CDR1 and CDR2 (germline): SGHAT, FQNNGV. CDR3 length equals 13 residues. Trimming pared 8 bases from V and 3 bases from J, leaving 14 bases between. CDR3 amino acids: CASGGGHLYEQYF. DNA for the CDR3: TGTGCCAGCGGAGGAGGACATCTCTACGAGCAGTACTTC.

This chain uses TRBV7-2 with TRBJ2-1, with a tentative D call TRBD2 (6 bases). The last part of the DNA fits TRBJ2-7 better; the J call may be wrong. Germline V gene data show CDR1 as SGHTA and CDR2 as FQGNSA. The CDR3 length is 17 residues. This CDR3 is CASSLGEAGTVILEQYF. The CDR3, as DNA: TGTGCCAGCAGCTTAGGGGAGGCCGGGACGGTAATTTTGGAGCAGTACTTC.